What follows describes a single T cell receptor (beta chain). The sample comes from a study of blood T cell repertoires in COVID-19. Produced via immunoSEQ multiplex PCR; TCRdb's table is partial and in-frame only. The sample records 70,000 to 80,000 clones, over 75% being singletons. Sequencing was done on a sample of peripheral blood. This clonotype was sampled from a man in his fifties with acute or convalescent COVID-19.

The chain's CDR3 is CASSLFAGTGPTRFNQPQHF. The CDR3 region has the DNA TGTGCCAGCAGTTTATTCGCGGGGACAGGCCCTACTCGATTCAATCAGCCCCAGCATTTT. The rearrangement uses TRBV28 and TRBJ1-5, with 8 bases identical to TRBD1. The ends lost 1 base at V and 3 bases at J; junction bases unmatched: 17. The CDR3 spans 20 residues. Germline V gene data show CDR1 as MDHEN and CDR2 as SYDVKM.